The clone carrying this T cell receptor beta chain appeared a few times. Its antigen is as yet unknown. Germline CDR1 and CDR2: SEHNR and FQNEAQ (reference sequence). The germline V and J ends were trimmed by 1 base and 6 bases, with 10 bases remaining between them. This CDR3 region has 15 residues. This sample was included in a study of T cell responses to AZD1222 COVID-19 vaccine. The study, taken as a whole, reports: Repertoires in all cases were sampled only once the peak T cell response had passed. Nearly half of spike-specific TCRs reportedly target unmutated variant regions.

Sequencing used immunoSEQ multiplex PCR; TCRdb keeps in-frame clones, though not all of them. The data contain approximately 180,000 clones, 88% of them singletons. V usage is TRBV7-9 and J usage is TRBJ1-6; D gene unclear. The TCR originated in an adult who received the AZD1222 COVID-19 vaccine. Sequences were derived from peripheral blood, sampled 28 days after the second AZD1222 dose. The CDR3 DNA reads TGTGCCAGCAGCTTAGAGCCCCTGGTTAATTCACCCCTCCACTTT. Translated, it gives CASSLEPLVNSPLHF.